The entry below gives a single T cell receptor beta chain sequence along with its context. This clonotype has just a few counts. The antigen this receptor binds is unknown. One base away there is no much larger clone; base qualities are not given. Data came from an Illumina HiSeq 2500. TCR beta libraries were prepared by quantitative 5'-RACE with molecular barcodes. Per the source publication's procedure: A new computational method based on a probabilistic model of VDJ rearrangement was used to identify disease-linked TCR variants. TCRdb handled the public reads itself, with Q25 trimming in fastp and clone calling in MiXCR, and kept productive beta chains. Each entry is one CDR3 protein sequence, shown with its most common DNA and genes. The V and J calls here are based on TCRdb, not the publication. The sample contains roughly 38,000 distinct CDR3 sequences, around 10% of them found a single time. 16% of the sample comes from the top ten.

V and J lose 0 bases and 8 bases, and a span of 16 bases separates them. From the cysteine up to the phenylalanine, the CDR3 has a length of 16 residues. Solely the CDR3 DNA is kept, with 48 bases framed from the first base. These data come from a study of CD8 T cells in ankylosing spondylitis (dated by TCRdb to the late 2010s). With regard to the full study: The study profiled T cell receptor beta repertoires in healthy donors and ankylosing spondylitis patients to find disease-linked TCR variants. The full study cohort was made up of under 30 ankylosing spondylitis patients and 95 to 130 healthy donors. Peripheral blood samples were taken, and synovial fluid was additionally collected from ankylosing spondylitis patients. On the study overall, not on this receptor specifically: Some of the motif variants had been reported before in the synovial fluid and blood of reactive arthritis patients, a finding that suggests common disease-initiation mechanisms. Blood from ankylosing spondylitis patients appeared to be characterized by a TCR beta motif composed of about eight highly homologous amino acid variants. A CD8+ phenotype was shown by the disease-linked clones, which were found at relatively low frequencies in peripheral blood. The disease-linked clones were reported as significantly enriched in matched synovial fluid samples from ankylosing spondylitis patients.

The sample consisted of blood, either unsorted or a sorted T cell fraction (not recorded which). The clonotype comes from a male donor with ankylosing spondylitis or in good health (not recorded which). The chain is assembled from TRBV23-1 and TRBJ2-2; the D gene is perhaps TRBD1, from 6 matching bases. TRBV23-1 is annotated as an ORF whose role is uncertain. The CDR3 region: CASSQSRQGNPGELFF. The nucleotide sequence reads TGCGCCAGCAGTCAATCGCGGCAGGGGAACCCTGGGGAGCTGTTTTTT.